Following are 5 T cell receptor beta chains from one sample sequenced in a study of T cell responses to AZD1222 COVID-19 vaccine (dated by TCRdb to 2020 to 2022). Libraries were prepared through the immunoSEQ multiplex PCR assay. TCRdb obtained this table from immuneACCESS and retained in-frame rearrangements with V and J assigned. These tables miss some clones; where compared with another copy, unresolved V genes account for less than half of the shortfall, and the remainder is unexplained. The table for this sample lists fewer than 70,000 clones; approximately 92% of them were counted only once. Approximately 6.1% of the sample comes from the top ten. The intended sense of this specimen's time point label: about 28 days (+/-7) after the second vaccine dose. The sample in question was peripheral blood, obtained 28 days after the second AZD1222 dose. The receptor source for this set is an adult who received the AZD1222 COVID-19 vaccine.

The chain couples TRBV6-5 to TRBJ1-2, with 7 bases fitting TRBD1. The trim removed 6 bases at V and 3 bases at J, leaving 7 bases unmatched. The CDR3 loop spans 14 amino acids. Germline CDR1 is MNHEY and CDR2 is SVGAGI. Here the CDR3 reads CASRRQGTYYGYTF. The CDR3 region has the DNA TGTGCCAGCAGAAGACAGGGAACGTACTATGGCTACACCTTC.

This chain uses TRBV6-2 or TRBV6-3 with TRBJ2-1; 9 nucleotides agree with TRBD2. Trimming took 4 bases from V and 7 from J; bases not matched to a gene: 5. Germline CDR1 is MNHEY and CDR2 is SVGEGT. This CDR3 has 14 residues. The CDR3 region has the DNA TGTGCCAGCAGTTCGCGGGAGGGGAGGAATGAGCAGTTCTTC. Its translation is CASSSREGRNEQFF.

This sequence joins TRBV27 and TRBJ1-2, with a possible D match to TRBD1 (5 bases). The CDR3 consists of 13 residues. Per the germline V gene, CDR1 is MNHEY and CDR2 is SMNVEV (reference sequence). With 0 bases removed from V and 8 bases from J, the gap between germline ends came to 10 bases. The CDR3: CASSLSSGFGYTF. Written as DNA, the CDR3 is TGTGCCAGCAGTTTATCGTCAGGGTTCGGCTACACCTTC.

The gene calls are TRBV10-2 and TRBJ2-7; no clear D. CDR1 and CDR2 from the germline V gene are WSHSY and SAAADI. This CDR3 is built from 11 residues. Trimming removed 9 bases from V and 2 bases from J, with 8 bases in between. The CDR3 sequence: CASRLAYEQYF. The CDR3, as DNA: TGCGCCAGTAGACTCGCCTACGAGCAGTACTTC.

The chain links TRBV28 to TRBJ2-7; no reliable D call. V was pared by 9 bases and J by 0 bases, with 21 bases between. CDR1 and CDR2 from the germline V gene are MDHEN and SYDVKM. There are 16 residues in the CDR3. In DNA form, the CDR3 reads TGTGCCAGTCTCGGGTCCGCGCATGCCGTCTCCTACGAGCAGTACTTC. Its translation: CASLGSAHAVSYEQYF.